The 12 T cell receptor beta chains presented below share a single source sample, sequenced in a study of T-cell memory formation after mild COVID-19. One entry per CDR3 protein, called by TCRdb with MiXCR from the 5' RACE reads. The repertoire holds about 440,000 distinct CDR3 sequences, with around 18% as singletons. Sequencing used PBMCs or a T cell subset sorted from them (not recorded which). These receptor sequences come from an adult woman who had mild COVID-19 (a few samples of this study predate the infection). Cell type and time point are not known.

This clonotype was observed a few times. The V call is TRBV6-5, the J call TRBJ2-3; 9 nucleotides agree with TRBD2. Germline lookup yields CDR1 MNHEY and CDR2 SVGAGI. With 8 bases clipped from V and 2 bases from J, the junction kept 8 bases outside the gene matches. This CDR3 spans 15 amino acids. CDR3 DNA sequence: TGTGCCAGCGCAACTAGCGGGCTCATCACAGATACGCAGTATTTT. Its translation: CASATSGLITDTQYF.

CDR3 sequence: CASSSPGRPNEQYF. DNA of the CDR3: TGTGCCAGCAGCTCCCCTGGACGCCCTAACGAGCAGTACTTC. The chain joins TRBV7-8 to TRBJ2-7, with D unresolved. The CDR3 is 14 amino acids. V lost 4 bases, J lost 5 bases, and 15 bases lay in between. The germline gives CDR1 SGHVS, CDR2 FQNEAQ.

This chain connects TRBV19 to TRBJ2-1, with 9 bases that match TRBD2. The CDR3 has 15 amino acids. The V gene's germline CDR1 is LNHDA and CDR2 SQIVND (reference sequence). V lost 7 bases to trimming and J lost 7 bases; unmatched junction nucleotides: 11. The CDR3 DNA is TGTGCCAGTACCCTTAGCGGGGGCTTAGGGAATGAGCAGTTCTTC. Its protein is CASTLSGGLGNEQFF. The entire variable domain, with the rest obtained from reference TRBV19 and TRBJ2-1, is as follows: DGGITQSPKYLFRKEGQNVTLSCEQNLNHDAMYWYRQDPGQGLRLIYYSQIVNDFQKGDIAEGYSVSREKKESFPLTVTSAQKNPTAFYLCASTLSGGLGNEQFFGPGTRLTVL.

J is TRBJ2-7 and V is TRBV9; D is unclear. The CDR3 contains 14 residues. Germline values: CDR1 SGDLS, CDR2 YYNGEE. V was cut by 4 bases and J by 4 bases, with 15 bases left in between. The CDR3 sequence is CASSLGPNGYEQYF. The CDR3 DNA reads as TGTGCCAGCAGCCTTGGACCCAATGGGTACGAGCAGTACTTC.

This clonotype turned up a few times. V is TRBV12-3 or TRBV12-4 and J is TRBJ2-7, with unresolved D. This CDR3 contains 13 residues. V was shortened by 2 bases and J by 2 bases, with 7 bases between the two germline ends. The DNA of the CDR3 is TGTGCCAGCAGTTTAACCAGAGCCTACGAGCAGTACTTC. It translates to CASSLTRAYEQYF.

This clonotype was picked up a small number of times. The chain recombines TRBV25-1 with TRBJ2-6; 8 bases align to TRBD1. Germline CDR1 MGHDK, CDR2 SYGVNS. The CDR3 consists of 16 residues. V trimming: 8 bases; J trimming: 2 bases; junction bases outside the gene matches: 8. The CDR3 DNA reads TGTGCCAGCGGGTTCAGGGGGCTAGCTGGGGCCAACGTCCTGACTTTC. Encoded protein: CASGFRGLAGANVLTF.

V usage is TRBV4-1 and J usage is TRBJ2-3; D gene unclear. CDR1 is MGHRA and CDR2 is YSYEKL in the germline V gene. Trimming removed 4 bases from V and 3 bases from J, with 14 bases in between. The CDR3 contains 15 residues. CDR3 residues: CASSPQDPGTDTQYF. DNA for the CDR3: TGCGCCAGCAGCCCCCAGGATCCGGGTACAGATACGCAGTATTTT.

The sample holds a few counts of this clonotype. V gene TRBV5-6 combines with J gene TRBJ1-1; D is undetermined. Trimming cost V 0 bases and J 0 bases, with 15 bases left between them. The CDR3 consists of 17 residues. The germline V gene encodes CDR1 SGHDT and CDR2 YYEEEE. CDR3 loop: CASSLGVGVSVNTEAFF. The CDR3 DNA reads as TGTGCCAGCAGCTTGGGGGTGGGAGTGAGTGTGAACACTGAAGCTTTCTTT. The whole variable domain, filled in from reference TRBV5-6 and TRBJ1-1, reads DAGVTQSPTHLIKTRGQQVTLRCSPKSGHDTVSWYQQALGQGPQFIFQYYEEEERQRGNFPDRFSGHQFPNYSSELNVNALLLGDSALYLCASSLGVGVSVNTEAFFGQGTRLTVV.

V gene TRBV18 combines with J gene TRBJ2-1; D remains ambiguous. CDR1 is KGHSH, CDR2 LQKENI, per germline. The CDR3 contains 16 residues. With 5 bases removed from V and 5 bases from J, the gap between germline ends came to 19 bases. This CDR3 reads CASSASVRVHDNEQFF. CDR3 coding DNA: TGTGCCAGCTCAGCCTCAGTCCGGGTTCATGACAATGAGCAGTTCTTC. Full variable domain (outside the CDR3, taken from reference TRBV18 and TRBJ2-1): NAGVMQNPRHLVRRRGQEARLRCSPMKGHSHVYWYRQLPEEGLKFMVYLQKENIIDESGMPKERFSAEFPKEGPSILRIQQVVRGDSAAYFCASSASVRVHDNEQFFGPGTRLTVL.

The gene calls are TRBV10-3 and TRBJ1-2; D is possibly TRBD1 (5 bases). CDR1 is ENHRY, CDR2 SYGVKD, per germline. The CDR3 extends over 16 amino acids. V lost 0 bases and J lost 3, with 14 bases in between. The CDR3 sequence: CAISESTDRQYYGYTF. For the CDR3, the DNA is TGTGCCATCAGTGAGTCGACAGACAGACAGTACTATGGCTACACCTTC.

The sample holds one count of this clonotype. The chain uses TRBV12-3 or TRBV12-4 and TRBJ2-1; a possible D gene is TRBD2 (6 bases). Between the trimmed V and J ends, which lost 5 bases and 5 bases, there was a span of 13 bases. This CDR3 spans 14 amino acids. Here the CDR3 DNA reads TGTGCCAGCAGTCTCGTTAGCGGTAACAATGAGCAGTTCTTC. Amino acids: CASSLVSGNNEQFF.

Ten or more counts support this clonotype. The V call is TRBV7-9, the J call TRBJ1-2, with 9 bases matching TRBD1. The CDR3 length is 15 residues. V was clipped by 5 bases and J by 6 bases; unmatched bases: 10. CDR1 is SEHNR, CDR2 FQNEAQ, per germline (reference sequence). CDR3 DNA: TGTGCCAGCAGCAATCACTGGACAGGGGAGGATGGCTACACCTTC. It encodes CASSNHWTGEDGYTF.